Presented here are 23 T cell receptor beta chains from one specimen sequenced in a study of cytotoxic CD8 clonotypes in ibrutinib-treated CLL. Assay used: immunoSEQ multiplex PCR; TCRdb lists only in-frame clones, some missing. Counted here are some 350,000 clones, 67% occurring once; the ten biggest clones make up around 6.5%. Sequenced material: PBMCs, taken after 36 months of ibrutinib treatment. These receptors were collected from a human donor with chronic lymphocytic leukemia.

This chain joins TRBV7-3 and TRBJ2-7; 9 positions agree with TRBD1. V shed 4 bases and J 0 bases; nucleotides not matched to a gene: 13. The CDR3 runs 18 residues. The V gene's germline CDR1 is SGHTA and CDR2 FQGTGA. CDR3 in DNA: TGTGCCAGCAGCTATGACAGGGGGAGTCCCCCGGGCTCCTACGAGCAGTACTTC. Encoded protein: CASSYDRGSPPGSYEQYF. Variable domain in full (rest from reference TRBV7-3 and TRBJ2-7): GAGVSQTPSNKVTEKGKYVELRCDPISGHTALYWYRQSLGQGPEFLIYFQGTGAADDSGLPNDRFFAVRPEGSVSTLKIQRTERGDSAVYLCASSYDRGSPPGSYEQYFGPGTRLTVT.

V is TRBV10-3 and J is TRBJ1-5, with 8 positions matching TRBD1. The V segment lost 3 bases and the J segment 3 bases; nucleotides outside the gene matches: 4. This CDR3 has 15 amino acids. Germline V gene data show CDR1 as ENHRY and CDR2 as SYGVKD. The CDR3 loop reads CAISDLDRVNQPQHF. The CDR3 bases are TGTGCCATCAGTGATTTGGACAGGGTCAATCAGCCCCAGCATTTT.

This chain links TRBV6-1 with TRBJ1-6, with D unresolved. This CDR3 spans 18 amino acids. Germline values: CDR1 MNHNS, CDR2 SASEGT. The V end lost 4 bases, the J end lost 0 bases, and 16 bases lay between the germline ends. CDR3 in amino acids: CASSGSRAYRSYNSPLHF. The CDR3 DNA reads as TGTGCCAGCAGTGGAAGCAGAGCCTACCGCTCCTATAATTCACCCCTCCACTTT.

The chain recombines TRBV5-1 with TRBJ2-5; 8 positions match TRBD2. V was pared by 5 bases and J by 7 bases, with 7 bases of the junction left unmatched. The CDR3 extends over 13 amino acids. Germline loops: CDR1 SGHRS, CDR2 YFSETQ. Here the CDR3 reads CASSSGLGATQYF. The CDR3 DNA follows: TGCGCCAGCAGTTCGGGACTAGGGGCGACCCAGTACTTC.

The chain couples TRBV15 to TRBJ1-2; TRBD1 might be the D (5 bases). V lost 8 bases and J 3 bases, leaving 19 bases between the germline ends. Germline V gene data show CDR1 as LNHNV and CDR2 as YYDKDF (reference sequence). CDR3 length: 15 amino acids. The CDR3 DNA reads TGTGCCACCGCCCGAAGAACTTCAGGGTACTATGGCTACACCTTC. Translation gives CATARRTSGYYGYTF.

The J gene is TRBJ2-5, the V gene TRBV6-1, with 7 bases fitting TRBD1. The trim removed 6 bases at V and 3 bases at J, leaving 4 bases unmatched. CDR3 size: 13 residues. CDR1 is MNHNS, CDR2 SASEGT, per germline. For the CDR3, the DNA is TGTGCCAGCAGCGCCGACAGGGAAGAGACCCAGTACTTC. Residues: CASSADREETQYF.

The chain links TRBV7-8 to TRBJ1-3, with unresolved D. Germline values: CDR1 SGHVS, CDR2 FQNEAQ. CDR3 length: 13 residues. V was pared by 1 base and J by 8 bases, with 9 bases between. The CDR3 DNA is TGTGCCAGCAGCTTAGGAACCGCCGACACCATATATTTT. Its translation is CASSLGTADTIYF.

This clone was counted only a few times. The J gene is TRBJ2-5, the V gene TRBV14; D is undetermined. The CDR3 has 11 amino acids. Germline values: CDR1 SGHDN, CDR2 FVKESK. V was trimmed by 3 bases and J by 4 bases, leaving 3 bases between them. The CDR3 here is CASSQSETQYF. The CDR3 coding sequence is TGTGCCAGCAGCCAGTCAGAGACCCAGTACTTC.

The rearrangement uses TRBV18 and TRBJ2-7, with 9 positions matching TRBD1. The CDR3 extends over 16 amino acids. Germline trimming cut 3 bases from V and 4 bases from J; bases unmatched to any gene: 10. CDR1 is KGHSH and CDR2 is LQKENI in the germline V gene. The CDR3 DNA sequence: TGTGCCAGCTCACCTAAACCCGGGACAGGGCGATACGAGCAGTACTTC. Its translation: CASSPKPGTGRYEQYF.

The genes are TRBV9 and TRBJ2-5; no firm D call. The CDR3 extends over 17 amino acids. The germline V and J ends were trimmed by 4 bases and 5 bases, with 24 bases remaining between them. Germline loops: CDR1 SGDLS, CDR2 YYNGEE. CDR3 bases: TGTGCCAGCAGCCTCCAAGCCGGGCCCATCTACGGGGAGACCCAGTACTTC. It codes for CASSLQAGPIYGETQYF.

V and J are TRBV29-1 and TRBJ2-5; tentatively, D is TRBD2 (5 bases). Germline lookup yields CDR1 SQVTM and CDR2 ANQGSEA. The CDR3 totals 13 residues. V dropped 7 bases and J dropped 5 bases, with 17 bases sitting between them. The CDR3 region has the DNA TGCAGCGCCCTCAGGCCGGACTCCGAGACCCAGTACTTC. The encoded protein is CSALRPDSETQYF.

This clone has a handful of counts. This chain uses TRBV5-1 with TRBJ1-2; D is undetermined. Germline V lookup: CDR1 SGHRS, CDR2 YFSETQ. This CDR3 is 15 amino acids long. With 0 bases removed from V and 0 bases from J, the gap between germline ends came to 9 bases. The CDR3 reads CASSLADGANYGYTF. The CDR3 nucleotides are TGCGCCAGCAGCTTGGCCGACGGAGCTAACTATGGCTACACCTTC.

This clone turned up a few times. CDR3: CASSQGRYLEKLFF. The CDR3 DNA sequence: TGCGCCAGCAGCCAAGGGAGGTATCTTGAAAAACTGTTTTTT. The chain combines TRBV4-3 with TRBJ1-4; D remains unclear. The CDR3 covers 14 residues. V lost 1 base and J 7 bases, leaving 10 bases between the germline ends. The germline V gene has CDR1 LGHNA and CDR2 YSLEER.

The chain joins TRBV18 to TRBJ2-3; D is perhaps TRBD1 (6 bases). V lost 6 bases to trimming and J lost 10 bases, with 11 bases between them. Germline V gene data show CDR1 as KGHSH and CDR2 as LQKENI. This CDR3 is 11 amino acids long. Here the CDR3 DNA reads TGTGCCAGCTCGCGACAGGTACCGCAGTATTTT. This sequence encodes CASSRQVPQYF.

The chain carries TRBV5-6 and TRBJ2-5, with D possibly TRBD2 on 5 matching bases. The V end was cut by 0 bases, the J end by 4 bases, with 13 bases between. Germline assignment: CDR1 SGHDT and CDR2 YYEEEE. The CDR3 loop spans 15 amino acids. The CDR3 DNA reads TGTGCCAGCAGCTTGGGCCTACTAGTACGAGAGACCCAGTACTTC. This codes for CASSLGLLVRETQYF.

The chain recombines TRBV28 with TRBJ2-7; D is perhaps TRBD2 (5 bases). CDR1 MDHEN and CDR2 SYDVKM come from the germline V gene. Trimming took 6 bases from V and 3 from J, leaving 9 bases between them. The CDR3 covers 12 residues. CDR3 in amino acids: CASRRAFYEQYF. DNA for the CDR3: TGTGCCAGCAGGAGGGCCTTCTACGAGCAGTACTTC. The full variable domain, with the rest looked up from reference TRBV28 and TRBJ2-7, is DVKVTQSSRYLVKRTGEKVFLECVQDMDHENMFWYRQDPGLGLRLIYFSYDVKMKEKGDIPEGYSVSREKKERFSLILESASTNQTSMYLCASRRAFYEQYFGPGTRLTVT.

This CDR3 reads CASSLLGQGDSPLHF. CDR3 bases: TGCGCCAGCAGCTTGCTGGGACAGGGGGATTCACCCCTCCACTTT. This chain uses TRBV5-1 with TRBJ1-6; 11 nucleotides agree with TRBD1. Germline V gene lookup returns CDR1 SGHRS and CDR2 YFSETQ. V gave up 1 base and J gave up 8 bases; unmatched junction bases: 2. The CDR3 runs to 15 residues. Filled out from reference TRBV5-1 and TRBJ1-6, the complete variable domain reads KAGVTQTPRYLIKTRGQQVTLSCSPISGHRSVSWYQQTPGQGLQFLFEYFSETQRNKGNFPGRFSGRQFSNSRSEMNVSTLELGDSALYLCASSLLGQGDSPLHFGNGTRLTVT.

The chain uses TRBV5-1 and TRBJ2-2; no reliable D call. This CDR3 contains 13 residues. Germline V lookup: CDR1 SGHRS, CDR2 YFSETQ. Trimming shortened V by 4 bases and J by 6 bases, and 10 bases separated the two germline ends. The CDR3 is CASSLGSPGELFF. CDR3 bases: TGCGCCAGCAGCCTCGGGTCTCCCGGGGAGCTGTTTTTT.

This chain joins TRBV4-1 and TRBJ1-3, with D perhaps TRBD1 (5 bases). V was pared by 5 bases and J by 3 bases, with 14 bases between. This CDR3 is built from 15 residues. Germline V gene data show CDR1 as MGHRA and CDR2 as YSYEKL. CDR3 sequence: CASSDAGGYGNTIYF. The CDR3, as DNA: TGCGCCAGCAGCGACGCGGGGGGTTATGGAAACACCATATATTTT.

This clone appeared a single time. V gene TRBV5-1 combines with J gene TRBJ1-1; 10 nucleotides match TRBD1. Trimming at V came to 0 bases and at J to 0 bases, leaving 8 bases not matched to a gene. There are 18 residues in the CDR3. Germline assignment: CDR1 SGHRS and CDR2 YFSETQ. The CDR3 coding sequence is TGCGCCAGCAGCTTGGTCCTCTGGACAGGGGGTATGAACACTGAAGCTTTCTTT. Its translation: CASSLVLWTGGMNTEAFF.

CDR3 loop: CASSLSALAGVPDTQYF. DNA of the CDR3: TGTGCCAGCAGTTTATCGGCACTAGCGGGAGTCCCAGATACGCAGTATTTT. This rearrangement joins TRBV27 to TRBJ2-3; 11 bases are shared with TRBD2. Germline lookup yields CDR1 MNHEY and CDR2 SMNVEV (reference sequence). The J segment lost 4 bases and the V segment lost 0 bases, leaving 6 bases of the junction unmatched. The CDR3 loop spans 17 amino acids.

The chain employs TRBV11-1 and TRBJ2-5; the D gene is possibly TRBD1 (5 bases). V was cut by 5 bases and J by 2 bases, with 27 bases left in between. The CDR3 has 19 amino acids. Germline V gene lookup returns CDR1 SGHAT and CDR2 FQDESV (reference sequence). This CDR3 is CASSHDWGARGNGQETQYF. In DNA form, the CDR3 reads TGTGCCAGCAGCCATGACTGGGGCGCTAGAGGTAACGGGCAAGAGACCCAGTACTTC.

The V and J genes are TRBV5-4 and TRBJ2-3; TRBD1 or TRBD2 may be the D gene (5 bases each). CDR3 length equals 15 residues. Trimming left V 6 bases short and J 6 bases short, with 20 bases between. From germline, CDR1 is SGHNT and CDR2 YYREEE (reference sequence). In DNA form, the CDR3 reads TGTGCCAGCACCCCCGGGACCCCTTTCGGCGATACGCAGTATTTT. Amino acid sequence: CASTPGTPFGDTQYF.